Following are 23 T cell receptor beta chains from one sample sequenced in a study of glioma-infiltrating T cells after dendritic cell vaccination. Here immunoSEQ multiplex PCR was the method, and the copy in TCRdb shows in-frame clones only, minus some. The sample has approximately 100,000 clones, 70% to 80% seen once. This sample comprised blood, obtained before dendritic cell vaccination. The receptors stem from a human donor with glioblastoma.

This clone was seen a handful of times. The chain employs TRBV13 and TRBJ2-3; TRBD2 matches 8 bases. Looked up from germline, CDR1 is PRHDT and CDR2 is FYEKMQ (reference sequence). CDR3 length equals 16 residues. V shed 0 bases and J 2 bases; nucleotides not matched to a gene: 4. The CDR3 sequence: CASSLGPLAVTDTQYF. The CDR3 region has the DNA TGTGCCAGCAGCTTAGGCCCACTAGCGGTCACAGATACGCAGTATTTT.

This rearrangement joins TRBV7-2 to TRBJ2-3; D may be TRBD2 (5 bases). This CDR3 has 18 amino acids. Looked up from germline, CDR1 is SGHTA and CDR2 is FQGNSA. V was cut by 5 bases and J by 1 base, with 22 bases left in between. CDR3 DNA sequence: TGTGCCAGCAGCCTCTGGGCCCGGATTGATAGCGGCACAGATACGCAGTATTTT. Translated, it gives CASSLWARIDSGTDTQYF. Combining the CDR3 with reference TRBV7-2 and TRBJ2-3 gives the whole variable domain GAGVSQSPSNKVTEKGKDVELRCDPISGHTALYWYRQSLGQGLEFLIYFQGNSAPDKSGLPSDRFSAERTGGSVSTLTIQRTQQEDSAVYLCASSLWARIDSGTDTQYFGPGTRLTVL.

CDR3 protein: CASSHPTGNGYTF. CDR3 coding DNA: TGCGCCAGCAGCCACCCGACAGGCAATGGCTACACCTTC. The chain joins TRBV4-1 to TRBJ1-2, with a possible D match to TRBD1 (6 bases). The V end was cut by 3 bases, the J end by 6 bases, with 11 bases between. CDR3 length: 13 amino acids. Germline V gene lookup returns CDR1 MGHRA and CDR2 YSYEKL.

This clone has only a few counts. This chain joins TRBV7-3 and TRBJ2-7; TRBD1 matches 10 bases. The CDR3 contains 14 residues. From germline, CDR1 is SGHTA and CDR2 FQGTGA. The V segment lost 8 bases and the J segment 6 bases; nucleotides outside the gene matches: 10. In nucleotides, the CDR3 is TGTGCCAGCGCCAAGGGGACAGGGGAAGGCGAGCAGTACTTC. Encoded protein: CASAKGTGEGEQYF.

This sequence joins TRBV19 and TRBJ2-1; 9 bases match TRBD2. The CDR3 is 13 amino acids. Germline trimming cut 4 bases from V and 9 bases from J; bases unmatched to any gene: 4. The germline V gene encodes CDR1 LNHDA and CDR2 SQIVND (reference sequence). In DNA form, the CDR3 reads TGTGCCAGTAGTACCCTAGCGGGGAGTGAGCAGTTCTTC. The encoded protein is CASSTLAGSEQFF. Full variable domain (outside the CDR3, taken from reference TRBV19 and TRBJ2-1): DGGITQSPKYLFRKEGQNVTLSCEQNLNHDAMYWYRQDPGQGLRLIYYSQIVNDFQKGDIAEGYSVSREKKESFPLTVTSAQKNPTAFYLCASSTLAGSEQFFGPGTRLTVL.

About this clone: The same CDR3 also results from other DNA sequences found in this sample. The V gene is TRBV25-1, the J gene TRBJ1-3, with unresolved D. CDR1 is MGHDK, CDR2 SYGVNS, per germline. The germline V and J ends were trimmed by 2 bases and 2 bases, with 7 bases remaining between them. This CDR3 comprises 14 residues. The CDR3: CASSEERTGNTIYF. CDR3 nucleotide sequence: TGTGCCAGCAGTGAAGAGAGAACTGGAAACACCATATATTTT.

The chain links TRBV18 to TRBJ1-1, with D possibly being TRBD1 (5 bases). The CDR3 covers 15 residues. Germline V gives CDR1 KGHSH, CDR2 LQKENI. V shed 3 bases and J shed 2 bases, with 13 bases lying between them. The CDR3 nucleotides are TGTGCCAGCTCACCCCAAGAAGGGGTCAACACTGAAGCTTTCTTT. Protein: CASSPQEGVNTEAFF.

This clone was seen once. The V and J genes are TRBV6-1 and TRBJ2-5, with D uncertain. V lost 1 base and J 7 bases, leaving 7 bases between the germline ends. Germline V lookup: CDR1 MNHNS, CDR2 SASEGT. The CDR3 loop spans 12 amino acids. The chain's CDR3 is CASSEVRGTQYF. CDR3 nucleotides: TGTGCCAGCAGTGAAGTTAGAGGGACCCAGTACTTC.

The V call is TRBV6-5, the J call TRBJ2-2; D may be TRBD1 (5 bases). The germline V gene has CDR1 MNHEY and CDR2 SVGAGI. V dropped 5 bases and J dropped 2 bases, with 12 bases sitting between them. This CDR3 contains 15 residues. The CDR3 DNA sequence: TGTGCCAGCAGTCTCCAGGGTCCCAACACCGGGGAGCTGTTTTTT. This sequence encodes CASSLQGPNTGELFF.

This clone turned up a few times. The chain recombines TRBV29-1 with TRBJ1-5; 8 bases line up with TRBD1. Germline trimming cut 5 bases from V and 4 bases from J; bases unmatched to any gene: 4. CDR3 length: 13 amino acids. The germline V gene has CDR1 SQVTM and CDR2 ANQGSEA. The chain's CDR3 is CSVTTGVNQPQHF. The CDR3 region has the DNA TGCAGCGTTACGACAGGGGTTAATCAGCCCCAGCATTTT.

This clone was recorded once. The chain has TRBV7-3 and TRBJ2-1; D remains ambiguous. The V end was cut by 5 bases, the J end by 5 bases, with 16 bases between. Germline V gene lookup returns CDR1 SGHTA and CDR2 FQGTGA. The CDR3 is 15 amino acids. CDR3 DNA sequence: TGTGCCAGCAGCCCCTACGGCGACTCTGACAATGAGCAGTTCTTC. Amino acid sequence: CASSPYGDSDNEQFF.

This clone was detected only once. The CDR3 region is CASSLKGRTEAFF. The CDR3 DNA follows: TGTGCCAGCAGTCTTAAGGGGAGGACTGAAGCTTTCTTT. The chain uses TRBV25-1 and TRBJ1-1; D is perhaps TRBD1 (5 bases). Between the trimmed V and J ends, which lost 5 bases and 5 bases, there was a span of 12 bases. The CDR3 contains 13 residues. The V gene's germline CDR1 is MGHDK and CDR2 SYGVNS.

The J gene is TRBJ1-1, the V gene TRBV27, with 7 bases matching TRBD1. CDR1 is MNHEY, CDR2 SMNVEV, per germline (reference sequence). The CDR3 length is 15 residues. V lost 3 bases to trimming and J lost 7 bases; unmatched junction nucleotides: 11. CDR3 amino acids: CASSFTGTVGSEAFF. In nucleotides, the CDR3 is TGTGCCAGCAGTTTCACCGGGACAGTAGGCAGTGAAGCTTTCTTT.

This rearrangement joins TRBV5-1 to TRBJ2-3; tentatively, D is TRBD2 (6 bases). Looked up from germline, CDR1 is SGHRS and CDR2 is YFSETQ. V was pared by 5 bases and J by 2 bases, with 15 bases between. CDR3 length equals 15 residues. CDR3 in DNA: TGCGCCAGCAGGACTCCTAGCGAGACCACAGATACGCAGTATTTT. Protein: CASRTPSETTDTQYF.

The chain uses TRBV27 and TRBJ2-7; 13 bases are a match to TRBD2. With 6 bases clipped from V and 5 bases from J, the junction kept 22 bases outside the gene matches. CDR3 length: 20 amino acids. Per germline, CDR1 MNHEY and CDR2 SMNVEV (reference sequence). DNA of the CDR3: TGTGCCAGCAGGAAAAGACTAGCGGGAGGAGGGGGGGTTCCCTCTCACGAGCAGTACTTC. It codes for CASRKRLAGGGGVPSHEQYF.

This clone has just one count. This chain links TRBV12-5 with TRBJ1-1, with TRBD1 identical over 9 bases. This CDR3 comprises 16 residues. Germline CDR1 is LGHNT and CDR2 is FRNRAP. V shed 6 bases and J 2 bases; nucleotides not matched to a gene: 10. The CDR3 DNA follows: TGTGCTAGTGGATACCCGGGACAGGGAAGAAACACTGAAGCTTTCTTT. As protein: CASGYPGQGRNTEAFF.

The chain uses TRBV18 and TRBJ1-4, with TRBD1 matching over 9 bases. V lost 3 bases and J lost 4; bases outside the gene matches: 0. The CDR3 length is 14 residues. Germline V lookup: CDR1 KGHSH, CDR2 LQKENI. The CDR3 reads CASSPDRGNEKLFF. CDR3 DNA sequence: TGTGCCAGCTCACCGGACAGGGGTAATGAAAAACTGTTTTTT.

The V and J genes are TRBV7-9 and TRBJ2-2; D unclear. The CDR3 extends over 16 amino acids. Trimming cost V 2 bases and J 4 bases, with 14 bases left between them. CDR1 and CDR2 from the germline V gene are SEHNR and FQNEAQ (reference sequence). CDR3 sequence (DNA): TGTGCCAGCAGCTTACATTGGAGAAAAGGCACCGGGGAGCTGTTTTTT. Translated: CASSLHWRKGTGELFF.

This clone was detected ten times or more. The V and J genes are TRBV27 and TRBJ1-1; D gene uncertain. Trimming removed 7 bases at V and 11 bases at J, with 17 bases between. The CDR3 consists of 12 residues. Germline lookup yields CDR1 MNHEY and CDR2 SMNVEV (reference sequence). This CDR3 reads CASIPTSGRAFF. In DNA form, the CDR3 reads TGTGCCAGCATTCCGACCTCAGGTAGGGCTTTCTTT.

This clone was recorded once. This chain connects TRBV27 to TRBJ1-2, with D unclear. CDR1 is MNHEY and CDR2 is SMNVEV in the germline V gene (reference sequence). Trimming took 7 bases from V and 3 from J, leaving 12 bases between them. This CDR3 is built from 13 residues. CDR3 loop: CASTTHGDYGYTF. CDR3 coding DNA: TGTGCCAGCACCACGCACGGTGACTATGGCTACACCTTC.

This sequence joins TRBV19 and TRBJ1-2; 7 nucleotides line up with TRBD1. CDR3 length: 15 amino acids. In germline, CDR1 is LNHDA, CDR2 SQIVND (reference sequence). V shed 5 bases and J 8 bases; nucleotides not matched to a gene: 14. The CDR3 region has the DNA TGTGCCAGTAGTCTCCGGACAGGCCTAAAGGGGGGCTACACCTTC. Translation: CASSLRTGLKGGYTF. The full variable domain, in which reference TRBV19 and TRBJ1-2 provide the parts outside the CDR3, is DGGITQSPKYLFRKEGQNVTLSCEQNLNHDAMYWYRQDPGQGLRLIYYSQIVNDFQKGDIAEGYSVSREKKESFPLTVTSAQKNPTAFYLCASSLRTGLKGGYTFGSGTRLTVV.

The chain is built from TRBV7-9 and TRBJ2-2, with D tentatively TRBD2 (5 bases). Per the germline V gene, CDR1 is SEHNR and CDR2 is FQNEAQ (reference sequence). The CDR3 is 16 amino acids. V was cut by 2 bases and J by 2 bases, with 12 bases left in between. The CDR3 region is CASSLLWTGNTGELFF. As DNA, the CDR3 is TGTGCCAGCAGCTTATTATGGACGGGAAACACCGGGGAGCTGTTTTTT.

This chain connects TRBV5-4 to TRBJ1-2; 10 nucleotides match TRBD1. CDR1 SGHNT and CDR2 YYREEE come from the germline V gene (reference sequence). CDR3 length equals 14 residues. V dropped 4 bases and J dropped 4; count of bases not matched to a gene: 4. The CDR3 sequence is CASSPDRGFYGYTF. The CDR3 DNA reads TGTGCCAGCAGCCCGGACAGGGGGTTCTATGGCTACACCTTC.